The next 30 T cell receptor beta chains were all read from a single sample in a study of CD8+ T cells in alopecia areata. TCR sequencing used cDNA made by reverse transcription of extracted RNA. Sequencing used immunoSEQ multiplex PCR; TCRdb keeps in-frame clones, though not all of them. The data hold about 260,000 clones, with 60% observed a single time. Treatment denoted: oral pan-JAK inhibitor, 5-10 mg twice daily. The sequences come from CD4+ T cells sorted from blood, collected at week 52, from a patient treated with tofacitinib. These receptors originate from a human donor with alopecia areata.

The chain couples TRBV6-1 to TRBJ1-6, with D perhaps matching TRBD1 (6 bases). The germline V gene encodes CDR1 MNHNS and CDR2 SASEGT. Trimming removed 4 bases from V and 9 bases from J, with 13 bases in between. The CDR3 has 14 residues. The DNA of the CDR3 is TGTGCCAGCAGTGTAAAGGACAGAGCTTCACCCCTCCACTTT. It translates to CASSVKDRASPLHF.

The V gene is TRBV5-6, the J gene TRBJ1-5, with D uncertain. V was clipped by 1 base and J by 6 bases, with 5 bases between them. The CDR3 is 12 residues long. Per germline, CDR1 SGHDT and CDR2 YYEEEE. CDR3 region: CASSLYSQPQHF. The CDR3 coding sequence is TGTGCCAGCAGCTTGTATTCTCAGCCCCAGCATTTT.

This clone was seen a handful of times. Sequence at one end of the junction differs from germline and may be a read error. The chain joins TRBV7-7 to TRBJ2-5, with 7 bases aligning to TRBD2. The CDR3 is made up of 17 amino acids. Germline V gene lookup returns CDR1 SSHAT and CDR2 FNYEAQ (reference sequence). The CDR3 loop reads CASSRLGVGLVGETQYF. CDR3 in DNA: TGTGCTAGCAGCCGCCTCGGGGTTGGACTAGTCGGAGAGACCCAGTACTTC.

The chain combines TRBV29-1 with TRBJ1-1, with no clear D. Trimming pared 1 base from V and 2 bases from J, leaving 8 bases between. In germline, CDR1 is SQVTM, CDR2 ANQGSEA. CDR3 length equals 13 residues. The CDR3 spells CSVEVGVNTEAFF. DNA for the CDR3: TGCAGCGTTGAAGTTGGGGTTAACACTGAAGCTTTCTTT.

This clone was recorded once. The CDR3 DNA sequence: TGCAGCGTGGATGGGACAGGGGGTTTCGACACTGAAGCTTTCTTT. Its translation is CSVDGTGGFDTEAFF. The chain is built from TRBV29-1 and TRBJ1-1; 11 bases align to TRBD1. The germline CDR1 and CDR2 sequences are SQVTM and ANQGSEA. Unmatched junction bases numbered 9, after V lost 6 bases and J lost 3 bases. CDR3 size: 15 residues.

J is TRBJ2-7 and V is TRBV6-1; 9 bases match TRBD2. V dropped 6 bases and J dropped 3; count of bases not matched to a gene: 9. The V gene's germline CDR1 is MNHNS and CDR2 SASEGT. The CDR3 consists of 15 residues. As DNA, the CDR3 is TGTGCCAGCAGGAATAGCGGGGGAAGACACTACGAGCAGTACTTC. Protein product: CASRNSGGRHYEQYF.

The rearrangement joins TRBV30 to TRBJ2-5, with TRBD2 matching 7 bases. Germline V CDR1 and CDR2: GTSNPN, SVGIG (reference sequence). The length of the CDR3 is 14 residues. Trimming took 2 bases from V and 0 from J; bases not matched to a gene: 3. In nucleotides, the CDR3 is TGTGCCTGGAGTCCCCGGGGGGACCAAGAGACCCAGTACTTC. This codes for CAWSPRGDQETQYF.

The V call is TRBV19, the J call TRBJ1-1; 8 nucleotides match TRBD1. Trimming cost V 5 bases and J 8 bases; bases outside gene matches: 7. Germline-derived CDR1 and CDR2 are LNHDA and SQIVND (reference sequence). The CDR3 contains 13 residues. CDR3 amino acids: CASSARGRMEAFF. DNA for the CDR3: TGTGCCAGTAGTGCCAGGGGGCGAATGGAAGCTTTCTTT.

The chain carries TRBV10-3 and TRBJ1-4; possible D gene TRBD1, 6 bases. The V and J ends lost 6 bases and 6 bases respectively, with 23 bases between them. Germline CDR1 reads ENHRY; CDR2 reads SYGVKD. The length of the CDR3 is 17 residues. In DNA, the CDR3 is TGTGCCATCAGGGGGACACCGGCAAGGCGTGTATATGAAAAACTGTTTTTT. Its protein product is CAIRGTPARRVYEKLFF.

This clone appeared a few times. This sequence joins TRBV18 and TRBJ1-2; 9 positions match TRBD1. The CDR3 consists of 15 residues. Germline CDR1 reads KGHSH; CDR2 reads LQKENI. J lost 5 bases, V lost 2 bases, and 6 bases had no gene match. In DNA form, the CDR3 reads TGTGCCAGCTCACCAGGGGACAGGGTTTGGTATGGCTACACCTTC. It encodes CASSPGDRVWYGYTF.

The chain links TRBV20-1 to TRBJ2-3; D gene ambiguous. Germline V lookup: CDR1 DFQATT, CDR2 SNEGSKA (reference sequence). Trimming left V 6 bases short and J 0 bases short, with 4 bases between. The CDR3 runs 11 residues. The CDR3 DNA reads as TGCAGTGCACAGAGCACAGATACGCAGTATTTT. As protein: CSAQSTDTQYF.

This clone has only one observation. The CDR3 reads CASSVGTSGGHEQYF. The CDR3 nucleotides read TGTGCCAGCAGTGTTGGGACTAGCGGGGGTCACGAGCAGTACTTC. The chain recombines TRBV2 with TRBJ2-7, with 14 nucleotides matching TRBD2. Looked up from germline, CDR1 is SNHLY and CDR2 is FYNNEI. CDR3 length: 15 residues. The V gene end was trimmed by 4 bases and the J gene end by 5 bases; junction bases not matched to a gene: 4. Full variable domain (outside the CDR3, taken from reference TRBV2 and TRBJ2-7): EPEVTQTPSHQVTQMGQEVILRCVPISNHLYFYWYRQILGQKVEFLVSFYNNEISEKSEIFDDQFSVERPDGSNFTLKIRSTKLEDSAMYFCASSVGTSGGHEQYFGPGTRLTVT.

The chain joins TRBV30 to TRBJ1-1; D is possibly TRBD1 (5 bases). Germline-derived CDR1 and CDR2 are GTSNPN and SVGIG (reference sequence). Trimming took off 1 base at V and 5 bases at J, with 8 bases between the two ends. The CDR3 spans 12 residues. Here the CDR3 DNA reads TGTGCCTGGAGTGGACAGTTTACTGAAGCTTTCTTT. This gives the protein CAWSGQFTEAFF.

With respect to this clone: The junction does not match germline at one end; this may be a read error. This chain joins TRBV7-7 and TRBJ2-5, with D possibly being TRBD2 (6 bases). CDR3 size: 14 residues. Germline V CDR1 and CDR2: SSHAT, FNYEAQ (reference sequence). Written as DNA, the CDR3 is TGTGCTAGCAGCCCGGCCCGGGGAGGAGAGACCCAGTACTTC. This translates into CASSPARGGETQYF.

The V and J genes are TRBV9 and TRBJ2-1, with TRBD1 identical over 10 bases. J lost 12 bases, V lost 3 bases, and 9 bases had no gene match. Germline CDR1 is SGDLS and CDR2 is YYNGEE. CDR3 length equals 14 residues. CDR3 loop: CASSASGQGNLQFF. The CDR3 DNA is TGTGCCAGCAGCGCCTCGGGACAGGGGAATCTGCAGTTCTTC.

The chain uses TRBV9 and TRBJ1-2; D ambiguous. The CDR3 runs to 15 residues. Trimming shortened V by 4 bases and J by 0 bases, and 13 bases separated the two germline ends. Looked up from germline, CDR1 is SGDLS and CDR2 is YYNGEE. As DNA, the CDR3 is TGTGCCAGCAGCCCAGGAGGATTTTCTAACTATGGCTACACCTTC. It codes for CASSPGGFSNYGYTF.

V is TRBV15 and J is TRBJ1-6; no definite D call. Germline loops: CDR1 LNHNV, CDR2 YYDKDF (reference sequence). The CDR3 totals 15 residues. Trimming removed 0 bases from V and 9 bases from J, with 12 bases in between. The CDR3 spells CATSRDIVLGSPLHF. The CDR3 DNA is TGTGCCACCAGCAGAGATATTGTGCTGGGTTCACCCCTCCACTTT.

This clone occurred a few times. The CDR3 region is CSVAISGEETQYF. The CDR3 DNA follows: TGCAGCGTTGCCATCTCAGGGGAAGAGACCCAGTACTTC. This rearrangement joins TRBV29-1 to TRBJ2-5, with a possible D match to TRBD1 (6 bases). The ends were cut back, 4 bases at V and 3 bases at J, with 12 bases in the middle. The germline V gene has CDR1 SQVTM and CDR2 ANQGSEA. The CDR3 has 13 residues.

There are a few counts of this clone. In nucleotides, the CDR3 is TGCAGCGTTGAGAACTATGGCTACACCTTC. It specifies CSVENYGYTF. The chain couples TRBV29-1 to TRBJ1-2; D uncertain. V was shortened by 3 bases and J by 2 bases, with 1 base between the two germline ends. The germline CDR1 and CDR2 sequences are SQVTM and ANQGSEA. The CDR3 sequence is 10 residues long.

The J gene is TRBJ2-1, the V gene TRBV7-9; either TRBD1 or TRBD2 may fit D (6 bases each). Germline CDR1 SEHNR, CDR2 FQNEAQ (reference sequence). Between the trimmed V and J ends, which lost 5 bases and 9 bases, there was a span of 23 bases. The CDR3 sequence is 16 residues long. The CDR3 DNA follows: TGTGCCAGCAGCAGAGTAGGAGGGGGAAAGTATGGTGAGCAGTTCTTC. This translates into CASSRVGGGKYGEQFF.

The genes are TRBV27 and TRBJ2-7, with 7 bases fitting TRBD1. CDR3 size: 15 residues. Germline V gives CDR1 MNHEY, CDR2 SMNVEV (reference sequence). V was pared by 5 bases and J by 3 bases, with 10 bases of the junction left unmatched. The CDR3 protein is CASSALGQGVYEQYF. As DNA, the CDR3 is TGTGCCAGCAGTGCCTTGGGGCAGGGGGTCTACGAGCAGTACTTC.

Only a few counts were recorded for this clone. The rearrangement joins TRBV10-3 to TRBJ1-2; D perhaps matches TRBD1 (5 bases). From germline, CDR1 is ENHRY and CDR2 SYGVKD. The CDR3 extends over 12 amino acids. Trimming shortened V by 11 bases and J by 7 bases, and 17 bases separated the two germline ends. CDR3 amino acids: CAVTGTEFGYTF. CDR3 bases: TGTGCCGTCACCGGGACGGAATTTGGCTACACCTTC.

This clone has a handful of counts. V usage is TRBV30 and J usage is TRBJ1-2; D is possibly TRBD1 (5 bases). V was clipped by 0 bases and J by 7 bases, with 27 bases between them. Germline loops: CDR1 GTSNPN, CDR2 SVGIG (reference sequence). The CDR3 has 18 residues. The CDR3 protein is CAWSVPLTLYQGLSGYTF. The CDR3 bases are TGTGCCTGGAGTGTCCCTCTCACGCTCTATCAGGGTTTGAGTGGCTACACCTTC.

J is TRBJ2-2 and V is TRBV30, with unresolved D. The germline V gene has CDR1 GTSNPN and CDR2 SVGIG (reference sequence). Trimming shortened V by 5 bases and J by 0 bases, and 7 bases separated the two germline ends. The CDR3 extends over 13 amino acids. The DNA of the CDR3 is TGTGCCTGGTCCTTCGCGAACACCGGGGAGCTGTTTTTT. This translates into CAWSFANTGELFF.

The chain recombines TRBV5-1 with TRBJ1-5, with D tentatively TRBD1 (5 bases). Trimming cost V 1 base and J 5 bases, with 10 bases left between them. Germline V lookup: CDR1 SGHRS, CDR2 YFSETQ. CDR3 size: 14 residues. CDR3 sequence (DNA): TGCGCCAGCAGCTTGACAGGAGACGATCAGCCCCAGCATTTT. Translation gives CASSLTGDDQPQHF.

The genes are TRBV6-5 and TRBJ2-5; no clear D. Between the trimmed V and J ends, which lost 6 bases and 5 bases, there was a span of 16 bases. Germline lookup yields CDR1 MNHEY and CDR2 SVGAGI. The CDR3 sequence is 14 residues long. CDR3 DNA: TGTGCCAGCAGAAAAGGGCAGAGTTTTGAGACCCAGTACTTC. It yields the protein CASRKGQSFETQYF.

A single count supports this clone. The J gene is TRBJ2-1, the V gene TRBV11-2, with D uncertain. Germline CDR1 is SGHAT and CDR2 is FQNNGV. The length of the CDR3 is 14 residues. Trimming left V 1 base short and J 4 bases short, with 8 bases between. The DNA of the CDR3 is TGTGCCAGCAGCTTAGGGATGAGTTACAATGAGCAGTTCTTC. As protein: CASSLGMSYNEQFF.

The gene calls are TRBV11-2 and TRBJ2-5; D may match TRBD1 or TRBD2 (5 bases each). The germline CDR1 and CDR2 sequences are SGHAT and FQNNGV. V lost 6 bases and J 0 bases, leaving 11 bases between the germline ends. The CDR3 covers 14 residues. This chain's CDR3 is CASRGPQYQETQYF. CDR3 sequence (DNA): TGTGCCAGCAGGGGACCCCAGTACCAAGAGACCCAGTACTTC.

The chain uses TRBV29-1 and TRBJ2-1; D might be TRBD1 (6 bases). The CDR3 has 12 residues. Germline CDR1 reads SQVTM; CDR2 reads ANQGSEA. Trimming shortened V by 5 bases and J by 6 bases, and 11 bases separated the two germline ends. The CDR3 spells CSVPGARNEQFF. The CDR3, as DNA: TGCAGCGTTCCAGGGGCTCGCAATGAGCAGTTCTTC.

The genes are TRBV18 and TRBJ1-2; D might be TRBD1 (6 bases). This CDR3 has 13 amino acids. V was clipped by 2 bases and J by 5 bases, with 9 bases between them. From germline, CDR1 is KGHSH and CDR2 LQKENI. The CDR3 spells CASSPRGTYGYTF. The CDR3, as DNA: TGTGCCAGCTCACCAAGGGGGACATATGGCTACACCTTC.